This T cell receptor (beta chain) comes out of a study of shared clonotypes between healthy human individuals (dated by TCRdb to 2020 to 2021). Regarding the study in general: The cohort comprised two women and three men aged 18 to 49 years. For each donor, three plates each were used for CD4 naive and CD4 memory, two plates were used for CD8 naive, and one plate was used for CD8 memory. The study deeply sequenced blood TCR repertoires of roughly five healthy adults to estimate repertoire size and the extent of clonotype sharing between individuals. To increase sequencing depth and limit assay-specific biases, different laboratories used diverse techniques to prepare libraries and sequence TCR repertoires. Each donor's leukapheresis produced roughly between roughly 0.9 and 9 billion PBMCs.

Counted from cysteine to phenylalanine, this CDR3 has 16 amino acids. Only the CDR3 DNA is retained, 48 bases long and in frame from the first base. CDR1 MDHEN and CDR2 SYDVKM are derived from the germline V gene. After removal of 5 bases from V and 8 bases from J, the junction retains 17 bases not matched to a gene. The donors were healthy, HIV-negative adults who had no recently reported acute infections or vaccinations. Only Caucasian adults living in Nashville, Tennessee, USA were represented among the donors. CD4+ T cells were enriched through magnetic negative selection, after which naive cells were positively selected on CD45RA and the remaining negative fraction served as the memory subset. After blood collection by leukapheresis, PBMCs were isolated using Ficoll-Histopaque density gradient centrifugation and then cryopreserved in the vapor phase of liquid nitrogen. Analytical flow cytometry was used to check the purity and quantity of every magnetically sorted T cell population. Each sorted fraction had its genomic DNA isolated and then quantified by UV absorbance on a Nanodrop 2000c.

A single count supports this clone. What this receptor recognizes is not known. It has no much larger one-base neighbor in the sample; base qualities were not kept. Using the deep immunoSEQ assay, multiplex PCR amplified TCR CDR3 regions from genomic DNA. For each cell subset, the extracted genomic DNA was distributed evenly across all wells of several immunoSEQ 96-well plates, and each plate served as one replicate. For sorted subsets, each replicate PCR was loaded with roughly 200 ng genomic DNA, equivalent to roughly 30,000 T cell genomes. Purified libraries were quantified with a Qubit 3.0 fluorometer, sized on a Bioanalyzer 2100, and re-quantified with the KAPA Library Quantification kit. Each immunoSEQ 96-well plate was sequenced on its own single-read 150-cycle Illumina NextSeq 550 flow cell. The source study handled its data this way. Because the immunoSEQ output included only junctional sequences and no quality scores, the filtering could not be the same as the filtering used for full-length reads. Sequences were annotated with PyIR, a Python wrapper for IgBLAST v1.9, using IMGT germline references to assign V/J genes and CDR3. Any read was removed if the V/J assignment was weak (E-value above 1e-6), the CDR3 was missing, or the read contained stop codons, out-of-frame junctions, or ambiguous translated residues. V3J clonotypes were defined as sequences sharing the same inferred V gene, J gene, and CDR3 amino acid sequence. The percentage overlap between two repertoires was calculated by dividing the number of shared unique clonotypes by the size of the smaller repertoire. RTK rarefaction, the Chao1 estimator, and Recon v2.1 estimates of unobserved clonotypes were used to assess repertoire richness. OLGA was used to compute generation probabilities for all TCRbeta clonotypes that the gDNA method yielded from a handful of donors. Here the immuneACCESS table is served through TCRdb, limited to in-frame sequences with V and J called. Missing clones are a known gap in these copies; in checked studies unresolved V genes cover under half, and the rest lacks a known reason. That table is the source of V, J and clone size, and D and trimming were worked out from the DNA. This sample is represented by approximately 1.1 million clones; 75% to 85% of them were singletons. The ten biggest clones cover more than 0.45% of the sample.

What the study reported, not specific to this receptor: Naive subsets generally had larger estimated clonotype richness than memory subsets. The small number of donors limited the genetic and exposure-history diversity represented. Roughly 5% of naive CD4, 3.5% of naive CD8, approximately 2% of memory CD4, and 0.35% to 0.5% of memory CD8 clonotypes were shared across several donors. Rarefaction of sorted-subset datasets indicated incomplete sequencing despite the large sequencing depth. Pairwise subsampling led to the expectation that sequencing depth would affect the degree of clonotype sharing among donors. Compared with non-shared clonotypes, clonotypes shared by all four sorted-subset donors had higher generation probabilities. Sampling was restricted to blood, and TCR repertoires in tissues likely differ from the TCR repertoires found in blood.

The chain couples TRBV28 to TRBJ1-1; 7 of the junction bases match TRBD1. The sequencing input was memory CD4+ T cells from PBMCs. Explained via the paper, the cell subset or site label denotes: CD45RA-negative fraction. This receptor was obtained from a man between 18 and 29 years old in good health. Some clones in this sample may be carry-over from other donors' samples. The CDR3 in this case is CASSLRQGSGLDEAFF. In nucleotide form, the sequence is TGTGCCAGCAGTCTCCGACAGGGTTCCGGCCTGGACGAAGCTTTCTTT.